This is a list of T cell receptor beta chains from one sample in a study of cytomegalovirus exposure and HLA in healthy donors. Measured with immunoSEQ multiplex PCR; TCRdb has only the in-frame clones, and not every one. The data hold about 130,000 clones, with roughly 78% observed a single time. Sequenced: PBMCs. Every receptor here comes from a man aged 30 to 45 in good health and CMV-seropositive. The CDR3 runs from the conserved cysteine through the conserved F or W. The size of a clone is reported for some rows only, either as once, few or many, or as a class for expanded clones.

size	J	V	CDR3
.	TRBJ1-4	TRBV14	CASSPRTGGDEKLFF
.	TRBJ1-2	TRBV7-3	CASRPHGQDQYGYTF
.	TRBJ2-1	TRBV7-7	CASSLGGNLGGGAHEQFF
.	.	TRBV2	CASSPTSGVAYEQYF
few	TRBJ2-5	TRBV10-2	CASSSYTSPGHPQETQYF
.	TRBJ1-3	TRBV7-9	CASSSPTGISSGNTIYF
.	TRBJ2-7	TRBV27	CASSFEARTGVAEQYF
.	TRBJ2-2	TRBV4-1	CASSQVNLVTYDGELFF
.	TRBJ1-2	TRBV30	CAWSIRQGGGYTF
.	TRBJ2-5	TRBV6-1	CASSEQGQGKTQYF
.	TRBJ1-2	TRBV11-2	CASSLDRGGYTF
.	TRBJ2-5	TRBV6-1	CASGSGQETQYF
.	TRBJ2-7	TRBV6-5	CASSSPGLSYEQYF
.	TRBJ1-1	TRBV27	CASSRMDRWNTEAFF
.	TRBJ2-7	TRBV6-5	CATQGGAYEQYF
.	TRBJ1-1	TRBV19	CASSILRAHTITNAEAFF
.	TRBJ2-4	TRBV28	CASSLVGKNIQYF
.	TRBJ2-6	TRBV7-8	CASSLQHSIRGLVGANVLTF
few	TRBJ1-5	TRBV4-1	CASSQIVQGVGSQPQHF
.	TRBJ2-7	TRBV4-1	CASSQTRGTAREQYF
.	TRBJ1-1	TRBV27	CASGGTGPLRTEAFF
.	TRBJ2-1	TRBV9	CASSTSGVDEQFF
.	TRBJ1-5	TRBV7-2	CASSLALGSSNQPQHF
.	TRBJ2-5	TRBV2	CASRGTQQETQYF
.	TRBJ1-4	TRBV28	CATGGLYNEKLFF
.	TRBJ2-6	TRBV11-2	CASSLVGPGANVLTF
.	TRBJ2-7	TRBV6-5	CASSRDRAREQYF
.	TRBJ2-2	TRBV7-2	CASSLVGLNTGELFF